Listed below are T cell receptor beta chains from one sample, sequenced in a study of blood T cell repertoires in COVID-19. Data came from immunoSEQ multiplex PCR; TCRdb stores just in-frame clones and leaves some out. This sample has approximately 150,000 clones, with about 85% found just once. Material for sequencing was peripheral blood. These receptors all come from a human donor in a cohort sampled during active COVID-19. Both conserved end residues are part of each CDR3. Each record gives: V gene, clone size, D gene, J gene, CDR3 protein, CDR3 DNA. A D gene is named only where the DNA matches it firmly. Size is stated for part of the rows, as once, few or many counts, or as a class when the clone is expanded.

TRBV14	.	TRBD2	TRBJ2-5	CASSQGTFVGGPETQYF	TGTGCCAGCAGCCAAGGGACGTTTGTGGGAGGGCCGGAGACCCAGTACTTC
TRBV6-5	.	TRBD1	TRBJ2-6	CASSRDSSGANVLTF	TGTGCCAGCAGTCGGGACAGCTCTGGGGCCAACGTCCTGACTTTC
TRBV5-1	few	.	TRBJ2-7	CASSLELDYEQYF	TGCGCCAGCAGCTTGGAGTTAGACTACGAGCAGTACTTC
TRBV20-1	.	.	TRBJ2-5	CSASGGSGRGWETQYF	TGCAGTGCAAGTGGAGGGTCAGGGCGGGGATGGGAGACCCAGTACTTC
TRBV5-1	.	TRBD2	TRBJ2-7	CASSTGTRNEQYF	TGCGCCAGCAGCACCGGGACTAGAAACGAGCAGTACTTC
TRBV2	.	TRBD1	TRBJ2-3	CASGPDRGPYQDTQYF	TGTGCCAGCGGACCCGACAGGGGGCCATATCAAGATACGCAGTATTTT
TRBV3-1/TRBV3-2	.	TRBD2	TRBJ2-1	CASSSTGTSGRAAQFF	TGTGCCAGCAGCTCGACCGGGACTAGCGGGAGGGCCGCGCAGTTCTTC
TRBV7-9	.	TRBD1	TRBJ1-5	CASSLYGTGKGYSNQPQHF	TGTGCCAGCAGCTTATATGGGACAGGGAAAGGGTATAGCAATCAGCCCCAGCATTTT
TRBV5-1	.	.	TRBJ1-2	CASSRETGTSNYGYTF	TGCGCCAGCAGCAGAGAAACAGGGACCTCTAACTATGGCTACACCTTC
TRBV11-3	.	.	TRBJ2-2	CASSLDGMGTGELFF	TGTGCCAGCAGCTTAGACGGGATGGGTACCGGGGAGCTGTTTTTT
TRBV7-6	.	.	TRBJ1-6	CASSLGQRNSPLHF	TGTGCCAGCAGCTTAGGGCAGCGTAATTCACCCCTCCACTTT
TRBV28	few	TRBD1	TRBJ2-7	CASSRVGQAHSYEQYF	TGTGCCAGCAGCCGCGTGGGACAGGCCCACTCCTACGAGCAGTACTTC
TRBV7-3	few	TRBD2	TRBJ2-3	CASRLAGPTDTQYF	TGTGCCAGCAGATTAGCGGGTCCCACAGATACGCAGTATTTT
TRBV5-4	.	TRBD2	TRBJ2-5	CASSIKSGRAPETQYF	TGTGCCAGCAGCATAAAAAGCGGGAGGGCCCCCGAGACCCAGTACTTC
TRBV5-1	.	TRBD2	TRBJ2-3	CASSPLLAGGPQDTQYF	TGCGCCAGCAGCCCACTCTTAGCGGGAGGGCCCCAAGATACGCAGTATTTT
TRBV7-2	.	TRBD1	TRBJ1-1	CASSLATGGAGEAFF	TGTGCCAGCAGCTTAGCCACAGGGGGCGCGGGTGAAGCTTTCTTT
TRBV4-2	.	TRBD2	TRBJ2-2	CASSPRTSEVGELFF	TGTGCCAGCAGCCCTCGGACTAGCGAGGTCGGGGAGCTGTTTTTT
TRBV5-5	.	.	TRBJ2-7	CASSARERLSYEQYF	TGTGCCAGCAGCGCCCGGGAGCGGCTCTCCTACGAGCAGTACTTC
TRBV14	few	.	TRBJ2-7	CASSQALASSEQYF	TGTGCCAGCAGCCAAGCGCTAGCTTCCAGCGAGCAGTACTTC
TRBV19	.	.	TRBJ2-5	CASSEPQGTPETQYF	TGTGCCAGTAGTGAACCCCAGGGGACGCCAGAGACCCAGTACTTC